A single sample gave rise to the 16 T cell receptor beta chains below, sequenced in a study of blood T cell repertoires in COVID-19. The repertoire was sequenced with immunoSEQ multiplex PCR; TCRdb's copy has only in-frame clones and lacks some. Among some 250,000 clones listed, 85% to 90% were seen once. The sample comprised peripheral blood. Receptor source: a woman aged 25 to 39 with COVID-19, enrolled during active disease.

This clone occurred a few times. The chain joins TRBV12-3 or TRBV12-4 to TRBJ1-6; maybe TRBD1 (6 bases). The CDR3 has 13 residues. Trimming shortened V by 6 bases and J by 8 bases, and 11 bases separated the two germline ends. CDR3 sequence: CASRKQGDSPLHF. The CDR3 region has the DNA TGTGCCAGCAGAAAACAGGGAGATTCACCCCTCCACTTT.

The chain uses TRBV5-1 and TRBJ1-1, with D hard to call. The CDR3 length is 14 residues. The germline gives CDR1 SGHRS, CDR2 YFSETQ. V was shortened by 1 base and J by 2 bases, with 9 bases between the two germline ends. The CDR3 spells CASSLSGANTEAFF. As DNA, the CDR3 is TGCGCCAGCAGCTTGAGTGGAGCCAACACTGAAGCTTTCTTT.

This clone was recorded a few times. As DNA, the CDR3 is TGTGCCAGCAGCTTAGGGCCGGGGGGAGACTACGAGCAGTACTTC. Translated, it gives CASSLGPGGDYEQYF. This chain connects TRBV7-6 to TRBJ2-7, with 7 nucleotides matching TRBD2. Trimming at V came to 1 base and at J to 3 bases, leaving 6 bases not matched to a gene. Germline CDR1 and CDR2: SGHVS and FNYEAQ. This CDR3 has 15 residues. The variable domain in full, with the rest retrieved from reference TRBV7-6 and TRBJ2-7, is GAGVSQSPRYKVTKRGQDVALRCDPISGHVSLYWYRQALGQGPEFLTYFNYEAQQDKSGLPNDRFSAERPEGSISTLTIQRTEQRDSAMYRCASSLGPGGDYEQYFGPGTRLTVT.

This chain joins TRBV10-1 and TRBJ2-5; 14 bases are shared with TRBD2. The V gene end was trimmed by 4 bases and the J gene end by 4 bases; junction bases not matched to a gene: 2. The length of the CDR3 is 15 residues. CDR1 is WNHNN, CDR2 SYGVQD, per germline (reference sequence). The chain's CDR3 is CASSAGTSGGETQYF. In nucleotides, the CDR3 is TGCGCCAGCAGTGCCGGGACTAGCGGGGGAGAGACCCAGTACTTC.

This chain's CDR3 is CAIASGQGTNEQFF. CDR3 DNA: TGTGCCATCGCATCGGGACAGGGTACGAATGAGCAGTTCTTC. The rearrangement links TRBV10-3 to TRBJ2-1, with 9 bases fitting TRBD1. The V gene's germline CDR1 is ENHRY and CDR2 SYGVKD. The trim removed 8 bases at V and 7 bases at J, leaving 9 bases unmatched. The CDR3 length is 14 residues.

This clone was observed a handful of times. The chain is built from TRBV7-7 and TRBJ2-5; TRBD2 might be the D (5 bases). Germline assignment: CDR1 SSHAT and CDR2 FNYEAQ (reference sequence). Trimming removed 5 bases from V and 3 bases from J, with 10 bases in between. The CDR3 consists of 13 residues. The DNA for the CDR3 is TGTGCCAGCAGCCCCGCGGGCAAAGAGACCCAGTACTTC. Its translation is CASSPAGKETQYF. The variable domain in full, completed from reference TRBV7-7 and TRBJ2-5, reads GAGVSQSPRYKVTKRGQDVTLRCDPISSHATLYWYQQALGQGPEFLTYFNYEAQPDKSGLPSDRFSAERPEGSISTLTIQRTEQRDSAMYRCASSPAGKETQYFGPGTRLLVL.

This chain uses TRBV14 with TRBJ1-1, with a possible D match to TRBD1 (6 bases). The CDR3 runs 14 residues. The germline gives CDR1 SGHDN, CDR2 FVKESK. Trimming shortened V by 2 bases and J by 7 bases, and 14 bases separated the two germline ends. In DNA form, the CDR3 reads TGTGCCAGCAGCCAAACTACAGGGAGGGGTGAAGCTTTCTTT. Translated, it gives CASSQTTGRGEAFF.

The rearrangement links TRBV4-1 to TRBJ1-2, with D hard to call. V was trimmed by 1 base and J by 4 bases, leaving 10 bases between them. The CDR3 totals 14 residues. Per the germline V gene, CDR1 is MGHRA and CDR2 is YSYEKL. This CDR3 is CASSQVTPTYGYTF. CDR3 in DNA: TGCGCCAGCAGCCAAGTTACTCCAACCTATGGCTACACCTTC.

The chain uses TRBV12-3 or TRBV12-4 and TRBJ1-2, with a tentative D call TRBD1 (6 bases). The germline V and J ends were trimmed by 6 bases and 6 bases, with 11 bases remaining between them. This CDR3 region has 12 residues. CDR3 region: CASRTKGDGYTF. CDR3 in DNA: TGTGCCAGCAGGACGAAGGGGGATGGCTACACCTTC.

The chain carries TRBV20-1 and TRBJ1-3; 7 bases line up with TRBD1. With 3 bases clipped from V and 6 bases from J, the junction kept 8 bases outside the gene matches. This CDR3 has 14 residues. The germline CDR1 and CDR2 sequences are DFQATT and SNEGSKA (reference sequence). This CDR3 is CSASSTGQLNTIYF. CDR3 nucleotides: TGCAGTGCTAGTAGCACGGGACAGCTAAACACCATATATTTT.

The V call is TRBV11-2, the J call TRBJ1-1; D is unresolved. The V gene lost 1 base and the J gene lost 1 base, with 10 bases spanning the gap. This CDR3 region has 15 residues. Germline CDR1 and CDR2: SGHAT and FQNNGV. CDR3 sequence reads: CASSLGTGQNTEAFF. The CDR3 coding sequence is TGTGCCAGCAGCTTAGGTACTGGGCAGAACACTGAAGCTTTCTTT.

This clone was found once. This chain links TRBV12-3 or TRBV12-4 with TRBJ1-2, with D uncertain. The length of the CDR3 is 12 residues. The ends were cut back, 4 bases at V and 6 bases at J, with 9 bases in the middle. For the CDR3, the DNA is TGTGCCAGCAGTTCACCACAGAATGGCTACACCTTC. This codes for CASSSPQNGYTF.

The sample holds one count of this clone. This chain connects TRBV27 to TRBJ1-6, with D possibly being TRBD1 (6 bases). This CDR3 spans 15 amino acids. In germline, CDR1 is MNHEY, CDR2 SMNVEV (reference sequence). Trimming took off 4 bases at V and 8 bases at J, with 15 bases between the two ends. The CDR3 here is CASSSYREKHSPLHF. As DNA, the CDR3 is TGTGCCAGCAGTTCCTACAGGGAGAAGCATTCACCCCTCCACTTT.

The rearrangement uses TRBV4-1 and TRBJ1-1; TRBD1 might be the D (5 bases). CDR3 length: 14 residues. Germline V gene data show CDR1 as MGHRA and CDR2 as YSYEKL. Trimming shortened V by 0 bases and J by 3 bases, and 8 bases separated the two germline ends. The CDR3 region has the DNA TGCGCCAGCAGCCAAGAAATCAGGGACACTGAAGCTTTCTTT. Its protein is CASSQEIRDTEAFF.

This clone occurred once. The chain has TRBV24-1 and TRBJ2-3; TRBD2 aligns across 7 bases. From germline, CDR1 is KGHDR and CDR2 SFDVKD. V shed 2 bases and J 1 base; nucleotides not matched to a gene: 5. The CDR3 extends over 16 amino acids. The CDR3 region has the DNA TGTGCCACCAGTGATTATAGAGCGGGGCGCACAGATACGCAGTATTTT. This sequence encodes CATSDYRAGRTDTQYF.

This clone has only one observation. J is TRBJ1-5 and V is TRBV5-7; D ambiguous. TRBV5-7 is given ORF status, its function remaining uncertain. Trimming pared 6 bases from V and 6 bases from J, leaving 7 bases between. The CDR3 has 11 amino acids. The DNA of the CDR3 is TGTGCCAGCACCCTTATTCAGCCCCAGCATTTT. It specifies CASTLIQPQHF.